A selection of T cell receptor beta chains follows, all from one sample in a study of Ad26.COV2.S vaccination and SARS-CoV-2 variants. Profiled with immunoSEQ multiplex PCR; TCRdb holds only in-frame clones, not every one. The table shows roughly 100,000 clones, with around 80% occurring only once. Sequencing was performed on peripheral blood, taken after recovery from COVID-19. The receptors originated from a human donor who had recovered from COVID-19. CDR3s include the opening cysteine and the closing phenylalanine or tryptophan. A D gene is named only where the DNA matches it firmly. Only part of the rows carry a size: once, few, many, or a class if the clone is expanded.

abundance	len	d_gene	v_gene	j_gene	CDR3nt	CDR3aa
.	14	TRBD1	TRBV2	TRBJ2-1	TGTGCCAGCATTTCCGAGACAGGGAATAATGAGCAGTTCTTC	CASISETGNNEQFF
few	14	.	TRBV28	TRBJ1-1	TGTGCCAGCAGTTCAACAGGAGTTAACACTGAAGCTTTCTTT	CASSSTGVNTEAFF
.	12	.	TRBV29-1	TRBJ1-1	TGCAGCGGGGTAAGAGAGAACACTGAAGCTTTCTTT	CSGVRENTEAFF
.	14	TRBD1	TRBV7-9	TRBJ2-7	TGTGCCAGCAGCCCAGGGACAGCCATTTACGAGCAGTACTTC	CASSPGTAIYEQYF
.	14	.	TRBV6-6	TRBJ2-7	TGTGCCAGCAGTTACTCTTTTGACGTACACGAGCAGTACTTC	CASSYSFDVHEQYF
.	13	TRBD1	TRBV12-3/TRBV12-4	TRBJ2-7	TGTGCCAGCAGTTCTACCACAGGGGGCGAGCAGTACTTC	CASSSTTGGEQYF
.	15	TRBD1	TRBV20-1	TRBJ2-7	TGCAGTGCTAGTGCTGTGATGGGACAGCCTTACGAGCAGTACTTC	CSASAVMGQPYEQYF
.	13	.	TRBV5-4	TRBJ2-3	TGTGCCAGCAGCCTGACAGGAACAGATACGCAGTATTTT	CASSLTGTDTQYF
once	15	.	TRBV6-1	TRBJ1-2	TGTGCCAGCAGTGAAAGAGGGAAAGGGTCCTATGGCTACACCTTC	CASSERGKGSYGYTF
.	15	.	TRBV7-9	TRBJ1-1	TGTGCCAGCAGCTTAGACGTTCATCAGGACACTGAAGCTTTCTTT	CASSLDVHQDTEAFF
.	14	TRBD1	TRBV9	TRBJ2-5	TGTGCCAGCAGCCTCACCGGGACAGAAGAGACCCAGTACTTC	CASSLTGTEETQYF
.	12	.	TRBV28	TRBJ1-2	TGTGCCAGCAGAACCCCTCTAAATGGCTACACCTTC	CASRTPLNGYTF
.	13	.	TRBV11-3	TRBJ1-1	TGTGCCAGCAGCTTAGGCCCGAACACTGAAGCTTTCTTT	CASSLGPNTEAFF
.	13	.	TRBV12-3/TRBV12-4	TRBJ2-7	TGTGCCAGCAGTTCCGGGGCCTTATACGAGCAGTACTTC	CASSSGALYEQYF
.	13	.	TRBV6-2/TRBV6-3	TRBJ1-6	TGTGCCAGCAGTTCCGCCTATAATTCACCCCTCCACTTT	CASSSAYNSPLHF
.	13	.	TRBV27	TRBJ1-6	TGTGCCAGCAGTCTCAGGGCGAGTTCACCCCTCCACTTT	CASSLRASSPLHF
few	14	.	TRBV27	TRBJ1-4	TGTGCCAGCAGCAGCGGGACAAATAATGAAAAACTGTTTTTT	CASSSGTNNEKLFF
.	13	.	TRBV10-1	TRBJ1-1	TGCGCCAGCAGTGATCCCGGGACTTCTGAAGCTTTCTTT	CASSDPGTSEAFF
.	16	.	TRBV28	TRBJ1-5	TGTGCCAGCAGTCTTTCCGGGACCCTAATTTTTCAGCCCCAGCATTTT	CASSLSGTLIFQPQHF
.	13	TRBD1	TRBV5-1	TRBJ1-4	TGCGCCAGCAGCTTGGGACAGGGGGAAAAACTGTTTTTT	CASSLGQGEKLFF
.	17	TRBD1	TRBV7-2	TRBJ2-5	TGTGCCAGCAGAGATAACCTACAGGGGATGTACCAAGAGACCCAGTACTTC	CASRDNLQGMYQETQYF
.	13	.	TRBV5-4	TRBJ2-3	TGTGCCAGCAGCGCCGATGGCACAGATACGCAGTATTTT	CASSADGTDTQYF
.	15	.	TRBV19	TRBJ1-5	TGTGCCAGTAAAACGACAGGTTATAGCAATCAGCCCCAGCATTTT	CASKTTGYSNQPQHF
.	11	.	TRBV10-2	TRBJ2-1	TGCGCCAGCCTCTCCGGGACTGAGCAGTTCTTC	CASLSGTEQFF
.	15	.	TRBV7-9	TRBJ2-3	TGTGCCAGCAGCTTACAGGCAGCTAGCACAGATACGCAGTATTTT	CASSLQAASTDTQYF
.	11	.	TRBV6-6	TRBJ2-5	TGTGCCAGCAGGACTGAAGAGACCCAGTACTTC	CASRTEETQYF
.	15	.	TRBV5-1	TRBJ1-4	TGCGCCAGCAGCTTCCGGGCCCCAAGGGATGAAAAACTGTTTTTT	CASSFRAPRDEKLFF
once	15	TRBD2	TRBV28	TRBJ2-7	TGTGCCAGCAGTCCGTATAGCGGGGCAACCTACGAGCAGTACTTC	CASSPYSGATYEQYF
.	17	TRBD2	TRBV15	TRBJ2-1	TGTGCCACCAGCAGGCAACCGGGACTAGCTTTCGACAATGAGCAGTTCTTC	CATSRQPGLAFDNEQFF
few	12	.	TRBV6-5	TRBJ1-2	TGTGCCACCGCTGACACAGGCTATGGCTACACCTTC	CATADTGYGYTF
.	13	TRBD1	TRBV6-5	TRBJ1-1	TGTGCCAGCAGGGGACAGTTGAACACTGAAGCTTTCTTT	CASRGQLNTEAFF
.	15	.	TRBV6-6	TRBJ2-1	TGTGCCAGCACCTTGGCCCCGTGGACCTACAATGAGCAGTTCTTC	CASTLAPWTYNEQFF
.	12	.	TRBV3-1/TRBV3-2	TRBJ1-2	TGTGCCAGCCTGGCAGGGGACTATGGCTACACCTTC	CASLAGDYGYTF
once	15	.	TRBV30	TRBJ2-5	TGTGCCTGGAGTGTACAAGGCGGGGTTGAAGAGACCCAGTACTTC	CAWSVQGGVEETQYF
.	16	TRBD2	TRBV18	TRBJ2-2	TGTGCCAGCTCACCTTCGGGGGGGGCGAACACCGGGGAGCTGTTTTTT	CASSPSGGANTGELFF
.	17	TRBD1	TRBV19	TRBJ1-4	TGTGCCAGTAGTAGGACAGGGTTCCCCTCGGGACGTGAAAAACTGTTTTTT	CASSRTGFPSGREKLFF
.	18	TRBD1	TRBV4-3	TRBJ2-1	TGCGCCAGCAGCCAAGACAGACGAGGGGGCGGCTCCTACAATGAGCAGTTCTTC	CASSQDRRGGGSYNEQFF
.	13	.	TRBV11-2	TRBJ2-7	TGTGCCAGCAGCACAGGGACCAGATACGAGCAGTACTTC	CASSTGTRYEQYF
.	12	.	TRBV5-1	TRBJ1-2	TGCGCCAGCAGCTTGGGACACGGCGGCTACACCTTC	CASSLGHGGYTF
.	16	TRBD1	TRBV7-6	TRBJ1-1	TGTGCCAGCAGCCCCTTCAGGGGGGGGTTGAACACTGAAGCTTTCTTT	CASSPFRGGLNTEAFF
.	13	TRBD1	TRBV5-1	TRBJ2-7	TGCGCCAGCAAGTTCCAGGGGGCCTACGAGCAGTACTTC	CASKFQGAYEQYF
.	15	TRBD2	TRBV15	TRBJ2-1	TGTGCCACCGACTCGGGATTGCGGGGGGTAAATGAGCAGTTCTTC	CATDSGLRGVNEQFF
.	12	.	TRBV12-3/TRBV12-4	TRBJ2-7	TGTGCCAGCTCTGTAAGCTCCTACGAGCAGTACTTC	CASSVSSYEQYF
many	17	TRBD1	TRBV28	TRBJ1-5	TGTGCCAGCAGTTTTTGGGCAGGGGGCCGAGGCAATCAGCCCCAGCATTTT	CASSFWAGGRGNQPQHF
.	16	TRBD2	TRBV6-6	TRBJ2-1	TGTGCCAGCGGACCCCCAGCGGGGGCCGCAGGAATGGAGCAGTTCTTC	CASGPPAGAAGMEQFF
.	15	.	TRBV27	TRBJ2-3	TGTGCCAGCAGTTTCTCGGGGGTTAACACAGATACGCAGTATTTT	CASSFSGVNTDTQYF
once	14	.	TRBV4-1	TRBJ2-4	TGCGCCAGCAGCCAAGATCCGTCGCCAAACATTCAGTACTTC	CASSQDPSPNIQYF